One sample yielded the 15 T cell receptor beta chains listed below, sequenced in a study of T-cell reconstitution after alpha-beta-depleted transplantation in children. A library of TCRbeta sequences, prepared with unique molecular identifiers, was generated. TCRdb processed the PCR reads anew with MiXCR; each CDR3 protein has one entry. The sample shows about 610,000 distinct CDR3 sequences, over 25% of them seen only once. This specimen was PBMCs, taken before TCRalphabeta/CD19-depleted stem cell transplant. All receptors come from a boy younger than two with Wiskott-Aldrich syndrome, due to receive a stem cell transplant.

This chain joins TRBV3-1 and TRBJ2-7, with D unresolved. This CDR3 has 14 amino acids. CDR1 and CDR2 from the germline V gene are LGHDT and YNNKEL (reference sequence). V dropped 1 base and J dropped 2 bases, with 9 bases sitting between them. The CDR3, as DNA: TGTGCCAGCAGCCAAGTAGGGATCGCCTACGAGCAGTACTTC. It translates to CASSQVGIAYEQYF.

This chain uses TRBV12-3 or TRBV12-4 with TRBJ2-3; D may be TRBD2 (5 bases). V was trimmed by 6 bases and J by 2 bases, leaving 15 bases between them. The CDR3 extends over 15 amino acids. The CDR3 nucleotides are TGTGCCAGCAGCCCAACGCCGGGGTACACAGATACGCAGTATTTT. This sequence encodes CASSPTPGYTDTQYF.

This clonotype was observed a few times. The chain combines TRBV20-1 with TRBJ2-1; D is undetermined. CDR3 length: 14 amino acids. CDR1 and CDR2 from the germline V gene are DFQATT and SNEGSKA (reference sequence). V was cut by 6 bases and J by 0 bases, with 12 bases left in between. This CDR3 is CSAFWRSSYNEQFF. CDR3 bases: TGCAGTGCCTTCTGGCGGAGCTCCTACAATGAGCAGTTCTTC.

This clonotype has just a few counts. V is TRBV10-3 and J is TRBJ2-5, with 7 bases that match TRBD1. The CDR3 loop spans 13 amino acids. Germline loops: CDR1 ENHRY, CDR2 SYGVKD. After removal of 6 bases from V and 1 base from J, the junction contained 2 bases not matched to a gene. CDR3 bases: TGTGCCATCAGGGACAGGCGCCAAGAGACCCAGTACTTC. Translation gives CAIRDRRQETQYF.

This rearrangement joins TRBV20-1 to TRBJ2-3, with a possible D match to TRBD2 (5 bases). Germline V gene lookup returns CDR1 DFQATT and CDR2 SNEGSKA (reference sequence). Trimming took off 0 bases at V and 2 bases at J, with 9 bases between the two ends. The CDR3 sequence is 14 residues long. The CDR3 is CSAREDGNTDTQYF. DNA for the CDR3: TGCAGTGCTAGAGAGGACGGGAACACAGATACGCAGTATTTT.

The chain joins TRBV20-1 to TRBJ1-1, with D possibly matching TRBD1 (6 bases). CDR3 length: 12 amino acids. Trimming left V 3 bases short and J 3 bases short, with 8 bases between. The germline gives CDR1 DFQATT, CDR2 SNEGSKA (reference sequence). CDR3 region: CSARAGDTEAFF. In DNA form, the CDR3 reads TGCAGTGCTAGGGCAGGGGACACTGAAGCTTTCTTT.

The V and J genes are TRBV11-2 and TRBJ2-2, with no clear D. Germline CDR1 is SGHAT and CDR2 is FQNNGV. There are 18 residues in the CDR3. Trimming cost V 1 base and J 7 bases, with 22 bases left between them. The CDR3 protein is CASSLGLQYGSRGGELFF. Written as DNA, the CDR3 is TGTGCCAGCAGCTTAGGTCTTCAGTACGGGTCGCGTGGCGGGGAGCTGTTTTTT.

The J gene is TRBJ1-2, the V gene TRBV30; the D is unclear. The germline V gene has CDR1 GTSNPN and CDR2 SVGIG (reference sequence). CDR3 size: 13 residues. The V end was cut by 1 base, the J end by 4 bases, with 10 bases between. CDR3 residues: CAWSAFGGYGYTF. CDR3 DNA sequence: TGTGCCTGGAGTGCATTCGGCGGCTATGGCTACACCTTC.

V gene TRBV10-3 combines with J gene TRBJ2-2; the D is unclear. V was pared by 2 bases and J by 2 bases, with 9 bases between. The CDR3 loop spans 15 amino acids. Germline CDR1 and CDR2: ENHRY and SYGVKD. The CDR3 sequence is CAISERAANTGELFF. Here the CDR3 DNA reads TGTGCCATCAGTGAGAGGGCAGCCAACACCGGGGAGCTGTTTTTT.

The chain joins TRBV12-3 or TRBV12-4 to TRBJ2-1; 10 nucleotides line up with TRBD2. The CDR3 runs 14 residues. The V and J ends lost 5 bases and 7 bases, in that order; junction bases with no gene match: 5. CDR3 DNA sequence: TGTGCCAGCAGTCTTAGCGGGAGGAAGAATGAGCAGTTCTTC. It encodes CASSLSGRKNEQFF.

The chain has TRBV18 and TRBJ1-1; maybe TRBD1 (5 bases). V lost 6 bases and J lost 5, with 10 bases in between. This CDR3 spans 12 amino acids. Germline CDR1 is KGHSH and CDR2 is LQKENI. CDR3 bases: TGTGCCAGCTCGCAAAAGGGGACTGAAGCTTTCTTT. The encoded protein is CASSQKGTEAFF.

The CDR3 loop is CASSLTGRPGTSGDEQFF. The CDR3, as DNA: TGTGCCAGCAGTCTCACCGGTAGACCTGGGACTAGCGGGGATGAGCAGTTCTTC. The chain recombines TRBV12-3 or TRBV12-4 with TRBJ2-1; TRBD2 agrees at 13 bases. Trimming at V came to 5 bases and at J to 8 bases, leaving 15 bases not matched to a gene. The CDR3 contains 18 residues.

The chain is built from TRBV5-1 and TRBJ2-6; D is uncertain. The CDR3 runs to 17 residues. Trimming took off 5 bases at V and 1 base at J, with 16 bases between the two ends. Per the germline V gene, CDR1 is SGHRS and CDR2 is YFSETQ. DNA for the CDR3: TGCGCCAGCAGTCTAGACATAACCGTGTCTGGGGCCAACGTCCTGACTTTC. It specifies CASSLDITVSGANVLTF.

The chain joins TRBV20-1 to TRBJ2-3, with unresolved D. CDR1 DFQATT and CDR2 SNEGSKA come from the germline V gene (reference sequence). V was trimmed by 4 bases and J by 1 base, leaving 6 bases between them. The CDR3 runs to 12 residues. CDR3: CSATDGTDTQYF. The CDR3 DNA reads TGCAGTGCTACCGACGGCACAGATACGCAGTATTTT.

This clonotype was counted only a few times. The rearrangement uses TRBV27 and TRBJ2-2; 11 nucleotides align to TRBD2. Germline CDR1 is MNHEY and CDR2 is SMNVEV (reference sequence). This CDR3 spans 17 amino acids. V lost 6 bases, J lost 5 bases, and 11 bases stayed unmatched. The CDR3 spells CASSPFSGRAGTGELFF. CDR3 nucleotide sequence: TGTGCCAGCAGCCCTTTTAGCGGGAGGGCCGGGACCGGGGAGCTGTTTTTT.